A single TCR beta chain is shown here with its context. This entry belongs to a study of blood T cell repertoires in COVID-19. At the level of the study: Spain, Italy and the United States supplied samples that represented acute and convalescent COVID-19. The analysed material was cDNA or gDNA that came from T cells, B-cell-depleted T cells, or PBMCs.

CDR1 LGHDT and CDR2 YNNKEL come from the germline V gene (reference sequence). The V and J ends lost 4 bases and 0 bases, in that order; junction bases with no gene match: 2. This CDR3 is built from 14 residues. Produced via immunoSEQ multiplex PCR; TCRdb's table is partial and in-frame only. The sample carries 200,000 to 250,000 clones, around 89% recorded once. The sequence was collected from a woman aged 40 to 50 with acute or convalescent COVID-19. Sequenced input: peripheral blood. This chain links TRBV3-1 (or the pseudogene TRBV3-2) with TRBJ1-2; 7 bases map to TRBD1. The CDR3 sequence: CASSLTGSNYGYTF. CDR3 nucleotide sequence: TGTGCCAGCAGCCTGACAGGGTCTAACTATGGCTACACCTTC.